The TCR beta chain described here comes from a study of metastatic and nonmetastatic thyroid tumors. Study-level information: The study looked at repertoires side by side in blood and in tumor or nodule tissue from malignant and benign thyroid patients. Whole-study findings and limits: In blood and tumor, TCR beta diversity was reportedly significantly higher in malignant thyroid tumors than in benign nodules.

Per the study methods: Variation in CDR3 across clinicopathological groups served as the basis for constructing a distant-metastasis classifier in papillary thyroid cancer. TCRdb re-analyzed the PCR reads using MiXCR. For this entry, the V and J calls and clone size follow TCRdb and not the study's own pipeline. The sample lists some 20,000 clones; 16% were seen once. Thyroid surgery was preceded by no treatment in any patient. Trimming pared 0 bases from V and 3 bases from J, leaving 15 bases between. This CDR3 spans 15 amino acids. Germline values: CDR1 DFQATT, CDR2 SNEGSKA (reference sequence). On this clone: Its matching antigen is unknown.

The sequenced sample was blood. The rearrangement uses TRBV20-1 and TRBJ2-7; D may be TRBD2 (6 bases). The receptor was derived from a male donor with papillary thyroid cancer or a benign thyroid nodule (not recorded which). Some clones in this sample may be carry-over from other donors' samples. For the CDR3, the DNA is TGCAGTGCTAGAGAGGGCGGGGATGGGGACTACGAGCAGTACTTC. Translation: CSAREGGDGDYEQYF.